The rows below give T cell receptor beta chains drawn from one sample of a study of cytomegalovirus exposure and HLA in healthy donors. Sequencing used immunoSEQ multiplex PCR; TCRdb keeps in-frame clones, though not all of them. Of 150,000 to 200,000 clones listed, roughly three quarters were seen once; the top ten hold about 3.1%. The sequenced sample was PBMCs. The receptors here all came from a male donor in good health and CMV-seronegative. The CDR3 runs from the conserved cysteine through the conserved F or W. The D gene is left open where the match is weak. Clone size appears in some rows only: once, few, many, or a class for an expanded clone.

J	D	size	V	CDR3	DNA
TRBJ1-2	TRBD1	-	TRBV6-5	CASSYRLTGVGYTF	TGTGCCAGCAGTTACCGGCTCACAGGGGTCGGCTACACCTTC
TRBJ2-7	TRBD2	-	TRBV7-2	CASSFPSGRGYEQYF	TGTGCCAGCAGCTTCCCTAGCGGGAGAGGCTACGAGCAGTACTTC
TRBJ1-3	-	-	TRBV4-3	CASSQDPDSSGNTIYF	TGCGCCAGCAGCCAAGACCCGGACAGCTCTGGAAACACCATATATTTT
TRBJ1-6	TRBD1	once	TRBV11-2	CASTRGTANSPLHF	TGTGCCAGCACCCGAGGGACAGCAAATTCACCCCTCCACTTT
TRBJ2-7	TRBD2	-	TRBV13	CASSGLAGAYEQYF	TGTGCCAGCTCCGGACTAGCGGGGGCCTACGAGCAGTACTTC
TRBJ1-2	-	-	TRBV28	CASTQRREHGYTF	TGTGCCAGCACCCAGAGGCGGGAGCATGGCTACACCTTC
TRBJ2-3	TRBD2	-	TRBV5-4	CASSPPPSGGSTDTQYF	TGTGCCAGCAGCCCTCCGCCTAGCGGGGGGAGCACAGATACGCAGTATTTT
TRBJ2-5	-	-	TRBV6-5	CASSLVGLQETQYF	TGTGCCAGCAGCTTAGTAGGACTACAAGAGACCCAGTACTTC
TRBJ1-5	-	-	TRBV27	CASSLSGSQPQHF	TGTGCCAGCAGTTTATCGGGGAGTCAGCCCCAGCATTTT
TRBJ2-7	-	-	TRBV7-2	CASSFGVYEQYF	TGTGCCAGCAGCTTCGGGGTTTACGAGCAGTACTTC
TRBJ1-5	-	-	TRBV7-3	CASSLVLSRYSNQPQHF	TGTGCCAGCAGCTTAGTTCTTAGCAGATATAGCAATCAGCCCCAGCATTTT
TRBJ2-3	TRBD1	-	TRBV2	CASSNGQGWDTQYF	TGTGCCAGCAGTAATGGACAGGGGTGGGATACGCAGTATTTT
TRBJ2-1	-	-	TRBV4-3	CASSQDGAGPYNEQFF	TGCGCCAGCAGCCAAGATGGGGCAGGGCCTTACAATGAGCAGTTCTTC
TRBJ2-5	TRBD1	-	TRBV7-3	CASSPDRAGFQETQYF	TGTGCCAGCAGTCCCGACAGGGCGGGCTTCCAAGAGACCCAGTACTTC
TRBJ1-1	TRBD1	few	TRBV6-5	CASSKYRGINTEAFF	TGTGCCAGCAGTAAGTACAGGGGTATCAACACTGAAGCTTTCTTT
TRBJ1-2	-	few	TRBV15	CATSREEWNYGYTF	TGTGCCACCAGCAGAGAAGAGTGGAACTATGGCTACACCTTC
TRBJ2-2	TRBD2	-	TRBV7-3	CASSLIATAGGDSGELFF	TGTGCCAGCAGCTTAATCGCCACAGCGGGAGGGGATTCCGGGGAGCTGTTTTTT
TRBJ1-1	TRBD1	few	TRBV2	CASSEARGLNTEAFF	TGTGCCAGCAGTGAAGCCAGGGGGTTGAACACTGAAGCTTTCTTT
TRBJ1-5	-	-	TRBV18	CASSPEGDNQPQHF	TGTGCCAGCTCACCAGAGGGAGACAATCAGCCCCAGCATTTT
TRBJ2-7	TRBD2	-	TRBV5-4	CASSYLLGGSPREQYF	TGTGCCAGCAGCTACCTCTTGGGCGGGAGCCCGAGGGAGCAGTACTTC
TRBJ1-3	-	-	TRBV30	CAWMQGRSGNTIYF	TGTGCCTGGATGCAGGGGCGAAGCGGAAACACCATATATTTT
TRBJ2-2	-	-	TRBV4-2	CASSQEKLENTGELFF	TGTGCCAGCAGCCAAGAGAAACTAGAGAACACCGGGGAGCTGTTTTTT
TRBJ1-5	-	-	TRBV7-2	CASSLVLNDQPQHF	TGTGCCAGCAGCTTGGTCCTAAATGATCAGCCCCAGCATTTT
TRBJ2-7	-	-	TRBV7-2	CASKGAGPYEQYF	TGTGCCAGCAAGGGGGCGGGGCCCTACGAGCAGTACTTC